This T cell receptor beta chain was captured by sequencing in a study of identifying expanded T cells in peripheral blood. Study observations and caveats: About 1.3 clones differed between technical replicates, versus approximately 17 and 20 over time.

The CDR3 loop spans 16 amino acids. V trimming: 4 bases; J trimming: 6 bases; junction bases outside the gene matches: 10. Looked up from germline, CDR1 is MNHNS and CDR2 is SASEGT. For this clone: Its antigen is still unknown.

Data came from immunoSEQ multiplex PCR; TCRdb stores just in-frame clones and leaves some out. The table records about 78,000 clones, roughly 91% of them present only once. The chain employs TRBV6-1 and TRBJ2-1, with TRBD2 matching over 9 bases. Material: blood. This TCR was recovered from a person between 18 and 75 years old in good health. The CDR3 spells CASSAQGAGGPNEQFF. The CDR3 nucleotides are TGTGCCAGCAGTGCGCAAGGAGCGGGGGGACCCAATGAGCAGTTCTTC.